This TCR beta chain was sequenced for a study of T-cell reconstitution after alpha-beta-depleted transplantation in children (dated by TCRdb to 2016 to 2017). General notes on the study: The study quantitatively tracked T-cell immune reconstitution after TCRalphabeta/CD19-depleted allogeneic hematopoietic cell transplantation in children using TCR repertoire profiling. Results the study describes overall, beyond this receptor: Over the following months the frequencies of hyperexpanded clones went down, and after one year T-cell counts and TCRbeta diversity were mostly credited to newly produced T cells. In some patients, high TCRbeta diversity at day 60 was attributed to recipient T cells and intrathymic progenitors that had survived conditioning. About two months after transplant, the apparently early recovery of alphabetaT-cell counts reportedly depended on just several hundred clones that had expanded rapidly and came from non-depleted graft cells.

The sample's treatment or condition label is to be understood as: allogeneic hematopoietic cell transplantation with graft depleted of TCRalphabeta T cells and CD19 B cells. Transplant recipients were children who received TCRalphabeta/CD19-depleted allogeneic hematopoietic cell grafts. The table lists this clonotype with many counts. The antigen it recognizes is unknown. No much larger clone exists at a distance of one base, and base qualities are not known. At the junction V is shortened by 3 bases and J by 1 base; bases outside the gene matches: 2. From the cysteine through the phenylalanine, the CDR3 covers 13 amino acids. Only CDR3 DNA remains: 39 bases, in frame from the first base. Taken from the germline V gene (reference sequence), the CDR1 and CDR2 loops are DFQATT and SNEGSKA. Libraries were prepared through PCR. For sequencing, an Illumina HiSeq 2500 was employed. TCR library preparation used molecular barcoding, with unique molecular identifiers applied to normalize quantification of the TCRbeta repertoire. The raw public data were reprocessed by TCRdb itself: fastp quality trimming at Q25, MiXCR clonotype calling, in-frame beta chains only. Entries are consolidated by CDR3 protein sequence, retaining the most common genes and DNA. The sample yields 220,000 or so distinct CDR3 sequences; roughly 8.2% were counted once. Together, the top ten hold 5% to 8% of the sample.

This TCR derives from a male patient aged 10-17 years who had a stem cell transplant for acute lymphoblastic leukemia, so the T cells may come from the graft donor. The V and J segments used are TRBV20-1 and TRBJ2-7, with 8 middle bases fitting TRBD2. The sample was PBMCs, mostly from graft donor cells, taken 180 days after TCRalphabeta/CD19-depleted stem cell transplant. The CDR3 is CSASGGGSYEQYF. Here is the DNA: TGCAGTGCTAGCGGGGGGGGGTCCTACGAGCAGTACTTC.